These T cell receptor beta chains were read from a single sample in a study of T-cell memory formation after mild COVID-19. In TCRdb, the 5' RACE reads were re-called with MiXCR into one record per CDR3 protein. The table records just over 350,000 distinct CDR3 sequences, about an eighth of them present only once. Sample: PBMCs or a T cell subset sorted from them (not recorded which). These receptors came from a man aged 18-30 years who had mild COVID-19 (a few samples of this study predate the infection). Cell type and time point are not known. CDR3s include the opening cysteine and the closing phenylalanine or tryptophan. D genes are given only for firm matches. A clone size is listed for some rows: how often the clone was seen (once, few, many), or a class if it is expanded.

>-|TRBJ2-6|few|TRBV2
CASSEGLVDGANVLTF
TGTGCCAGCAGTGAAGGTCTGGTCGACGGGGCCAACGTCCTGACTTTC
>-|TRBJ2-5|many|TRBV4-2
CASSRRPGAQETQYF
TGTGCCAGCAGCCGGAGGCCAGGGGCCCAAGAGACCCAGTACTTC
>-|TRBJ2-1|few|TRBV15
CATSSLSGTTGNEQFF
TGTGCCACCAGCAGTCTGTCCGGGACGACAGGCAATGAGCAGTTCTTC
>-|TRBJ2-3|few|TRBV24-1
CATSDRLGDTQYF
TGTGCCACCAGTGACAGACTCGGGGATACGCAGTATTTT
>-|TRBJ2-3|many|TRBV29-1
CSLSGTDTQYF
TGCAGCCTCTCGGGGACAGATACGCAGTATTTT
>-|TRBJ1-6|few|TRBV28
CASSFPWEGGSPLHF
TGTGCCAGCAGTTTCCCCTGGGAGGGTGGGTCACCCCTCCACTTT
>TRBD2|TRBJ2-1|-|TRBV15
CATSRDIGREVNEQFF
TGTGCCACCAGCAGAGATATCGGACGGGAGGTGAATGAGCAGTTCTTC
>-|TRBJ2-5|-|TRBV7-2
CASSSYRRQETQYF
TGTGCCAGCAGCTCCTACCGCCGCCAAGAGACCCAGTACTTC
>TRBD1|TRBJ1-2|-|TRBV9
CASSTDRGHGYTF
TGTGCCAGCAGCACCGACAGGGGCCATGGCTACACCTTC
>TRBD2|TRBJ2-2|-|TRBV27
CASSTESGLATGELFF
TGTGCCAGCAGTACCGAGTCGGGACTAGCAACCGGGGAGCTGTTTTTT
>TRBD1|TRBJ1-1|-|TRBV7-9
CASRAGTGGGGTEAFF
TGTGCCAGCAGAGCCGGGACAGGGGGCGGCGGCACTGAAGCTTTCTTT
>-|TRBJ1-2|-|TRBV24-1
CATSPAGALPYGYTF
TGTGCCACCAGTCCAGCAGGGGCCCTACCCTATGGCTACACCTTC
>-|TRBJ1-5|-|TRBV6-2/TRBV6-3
CASTYDGNQPQHF
TGTGCCAGCACCTACGACGGCAATCAGCCCCAGCATTTT
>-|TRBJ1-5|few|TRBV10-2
CASSDWGNQPQHF
TGCGCCAGCAGTGATTGGGGTAATCAGCCCCAGCATTTT
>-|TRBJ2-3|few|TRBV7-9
CASSPGQAGTDTQYF
TGTGCCAGCAGCCCCGGACAGGCGGGGACAGATACGCAGTATTTT
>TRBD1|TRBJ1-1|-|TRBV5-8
CASSFGQGAAFF
TGTGCCAGCAGCTTCGGACAGGGGGCCGCTTTCTTT
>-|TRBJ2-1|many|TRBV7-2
CASSSQGIEQFF
TGTGCCAGCAGCTCACAGGGCATTGAGCAGTTCTTC
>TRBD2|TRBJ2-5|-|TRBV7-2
CASSLGLAAETQYF
TGTGCCAGCAGCTTGGGACTAGCCGCAGAGACCCAGTACTTC
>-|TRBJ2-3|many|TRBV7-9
CASSLGGQPTDTQYF
TGTGCCAGCAGCTTAGGGGGGCAACCCACAGATACGCAGTATTTT
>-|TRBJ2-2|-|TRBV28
CASSFWFGAGELFF
-
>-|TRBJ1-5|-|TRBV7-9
CASSPSSGGAQPQHF
TGTGCCAGCAGCCCCTCCTCCGGGGGGGCCCAGCCCCAGCATTTT
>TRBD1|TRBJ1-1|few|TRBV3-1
CASSQDWTGGGTPEDTEAFF
TGTGCCAGCAGCCAAGATTGGACAGGGGGCGGGACCCCCGAGGACACTGAAGCTTTCTTT
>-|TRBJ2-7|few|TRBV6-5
CASPANPGDHEQYF
TGTGCCAGCCCCGCGAACCCAGGGGATCACGAGCAGTACTTC
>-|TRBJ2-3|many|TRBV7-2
CASSVTLDTQYF
TGTGCCAGCAGCGTAACCTTAGATACGCAGTATTTT
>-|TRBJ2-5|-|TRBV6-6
CASTHRETQYF
TGTGCCAGCACCCACCGTGAGACCCAGTACTTC
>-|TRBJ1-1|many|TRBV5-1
CASSSGLNTEAFF
TGCGCCAGCAGCTCTGGCCTGAACACTGAAGCTTTCTTT
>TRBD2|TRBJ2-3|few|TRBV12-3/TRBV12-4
CASSSLAGGTTDTQYF
TGTGCCAGCAGCTCACTAGCGGGGGGAACCACAGATACGCAGTATTTT
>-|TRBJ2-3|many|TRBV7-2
CASSLKWSSDHTDTQYF
TGTGCCAGCAGCCTGAAATGGTCTAGCGACCACACAGATACGCAGTATTTT
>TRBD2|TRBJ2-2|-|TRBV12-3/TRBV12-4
CASRPNPGLAGLAGELFF
TGTGCCAGCAGGCCCAACCCTGGACTAGCGGGACTCGCCGGGGAGCTGTTTTTT
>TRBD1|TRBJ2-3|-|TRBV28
CASSDTGGMGTDTQYF
TGTGCCAGCAGTGACACAGGGGGCATGGGCACAGATACGCAGTATTTT
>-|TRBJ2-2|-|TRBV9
CASSVVQTGELFF
TGTGCCAGCAGCGTAGTTCAGACCGGGGAGCTGTTTTTT